Sequencing of this T cell receptor (beta chain) was carried out in a study of blood T cell repertoires in COVID-19. Study-wide background: The United States, Italy and Spain provided the acute and convalescent COVID-19 samples. The analysed material was cDNA or gDNA that came from T cells, B-cell-depleted T cells, or PBMCs.

As originally analysed: The assay estimated nucleated cells by amplifying reference gene primers. Assay used: immunoSEQ multiplex PCR; TCRdb lists only in-frame clones, some missing. The V and J calls and clone size are taken from that table; D and trimming were inferred from the DNA. The repertoire holds some 270,000 clones, with about 83% as singletons. The sample holds a few counts of this clone. Input material: peripheral blood. The receptor was isolated from a woman aged 40 to 49 who had recovered from COVID-19.

Written as DNA, the CDR3 is TGTGCCAGCAGTTCCGGGACTCTGGGCGCCGGGGAGCTGTTTTTT. Residues: CASSSGTLGAGELFF. The chain links TRBV27 to TRBJ2-2; TRBD2 might be the D (6 bases). The CDR3 spans 15 residues. Germline CDR1 MNHEY, CDR2 SMNVEV (reference sequence). The V end lost 4 bases, the J end lost 6 bases, and 15 bases lay between the germline ends.